Below, 20 T cell receptor beta chains from the same sample are listed, as sequenced in a study of T cell repertoires in cytomegalovirus infection (dated by TCRdb to between 2018 and 2020). The instrument was an Illumina HiSeq 1500. Through fastp at Q25 and MiXCR, TCRdb rebuilt clones from the public reads, retaining in-frame beta chains. Each entry is one CDR3 protein sequence, shown with its most common DNA and genes. The sample table lists about 700,000 distinct CDR3 sequences, around a third of them with a count of one. Roughly 18% of the sample is taken by the ten largest. Which antigens these TCRs recognize remains unknown. The treatment or condition label, as the study defines it: in vitro stimulation with specific CMV peptide epitopes to enrich CMV-specific T cells. Sequenced here: cultured PBMCs, sampled from culture after CMV antigen stimulation. The receptors come from a human donor in good health (CMV status not recorded). Some clones in this sample may be carry-over from other donors' samples.

This chain links TRBV2 with TRBJ1-4, with D possibly matching TRBD1 (5 bases). Germline loops: CDR1 SNHLY, CDR2 FYNNEI. Trimming pared 6 bases from V and 8 bases from J, leaving 13 bases between. The CDR3 length is 13 residues. CDR3 region: CASRPGTDEKLFF. CDR3 coding DNA: TGTGCCAGCAGACCAGGGACGGACGAAAAACTGTTTTTT. Based on the CDR3 plus reference TRBV2 and TRBJ1-4, the full variable domain is EPEVTQTPSHQVTQMGQEVILRCVPISNHLYFYWYRQILGQKVEFLVSFYNNEISEKSEIFDDQFSVERPDGSNFTLKIRSTKLEDSAMYFCASRPGTDEKLFFGSGTQLSVL.

The chain is built from TRBV28 and TRBJ2-7; the match to TRBD1 covers 9 bases. The V gene's germline CDR1 is MDHEN and CDR2 SYDVKM. The CDR3 is made up of 20 amino acids. V lost 4 bases, J lost 5 bases, and 24 bases stayed unmatched. CDR3: CASSSASPGQGNRAWDEQYF. DNA of the CDR3: TGTGCCAGCAGTTCCGCCTCACCGGGACAGGGCAATAGGGCGTGGGACGAGCAGTACTTC. Looking up the rest from reference TRBV28 and TRBJ2-7 gives the full variable domain: DVKVTQSSRYLVKRTGEKVFLECVQDMDHENMFWYRQDPGLGLRLIYFSYDVKMKEKGDIPEGYSVSREKKERFSLILESASTNQTSMYLCASSSASPGQGNRAWDEQYFGPGTRLTVT.

The chain is built from TRBV7-2 and TRBJ2-2, with TRBD2 matching over 8 bases. Losses at the gene ends were 2 bases for V and 4 bases for J; bases not matched to a gene: 3. The CDR3 is 15 amino acids. The germline CDR1 and CDR2 sequences are SGHTA and FQGNSA. CDR3 sequence: CASSLIRGGTGELFF. In nucleotides, the CDR3 is TGTGCCAGCAGCTTAATTCGGGGGGGCACCGGGGAGCTGTTTTTT.

The gene calls are TRBV4-3 and TRBJ2-7; D not certain. The CDR3 extends over 13 amino acids. V shed 0 bases and J shed 2 bases, with 5 bases lying between them. Germline-derived CDR1 and CDR2 are LGHNA and YSLEER. The CDR3 loop is CASSQEWAYEQYF. The CDR3 nucleotides read TGCGCCAGCAGCCAAGAATGGGCCTACGAGCAGTACTTC.

This rearrangement joins TRBV29-1 to TRBJ1-2; D is uncertain. Germline lookup yields CDR1 SQVTM and CDR2 ANQGSEA. This CDR3 has 12 residues. Trimming took off 3 bases at V and 5 bases at J, with 10 bases between the two ends. The CDR3 nucleotides read TGCAGCGTTGAGACGGACGTTTATGGCTACACCTTC. This gives the protein CSVETDVYGYTF.

The chain joins TRBV11-2 to TRBJ1-2; D ambiguous. The CDR3 runs 15 residues. Between the trimmed V and J ends, which lost 6 bases and 0 bases, there was a span of 14 bases. Germline assignment: CDR1 SGHAT and CDR2 FQNNGV. CDR3 in amino acids: CASRRFGRANYGYTF. CDR3 sequence (DNA): TGTGCCAGCAGGCGATTTGGGAGAGCTAACTATGGCTACACCTTC.

There are a few counts of this clonotype. CDR3 sequence: CASNLETGENTEAFF. The CDR3 DNA is TGTGCCAGCAACCTGGAGACAGGAGAGAACACTGAAGCTTTCTTT. The chain links TRBV7-2 to TRBJ1-1; the D gene is possibly TRBD1 (6 bases). Germline values: CDR1 SGHTA, CDR2 FQGNSA. The CDR3 runs 15 residues. The V end was cut by 7 bases, the J end by 1 base, with 16 bases between. Combining the CDR3 with reference TRBV7-2 and TRBJ1-1 gives the whole variable domain GAGVSQSPSNKVTEKGKDVELRCDPISGHTALYWYRQSLGQGLEFLIYFQGNSAPDKSGLPSDRFSAERTGGSVSTLTIQRTQQEDSAVYLCASNLETGENTEAFFGQGTRLTVV.

The V and J genes are TRBV5-6 and TRBJ2-6; 9 bases match TRBD1. The germline CDR1 and CDR2 sequences are SGHDT and YYEEEE. The J segment lost 3 bases and the V segment lost 9 bases, leaving 13 bases of the junction unmatched. CDR3 length: 17 residues. CDR3 DNA sequence: TGTGCCACGCGCCAAACCGGGACAGGGTTTGGGGCCAACGTCCTGACTTTC. Amino acid sequence: CATRQTGTGFGANVLTF.

V gene TRBV6-5 combines with J gene TRBJ2-1; possibly TRBD2 for D (7 bases). The germline CDR1 and CDR2 sequences are MNHEY and SVGAGI. The length of the CDR3 is 19 residues. Trimming took off 5 bases at V and 0 bases at J, with 23 bases between the two ends. In DNA, the CDR3 is TGTGCCAGCAGTCGCCTTACTCTTCTCGGGGGGCCCTCCTACAATGAGCAGTTCTTC. It is translated as CASSRLTLLGGPSYNEQFF.

At least ten counts were recorded for this clonotype. The chain has TRBV7-9 and TRBJ2-7, with D perhaps matching TRBD1 (5 bases). CDR1 is SEHNR and CDR2 is FQNEAQ in the germline V gene (reference sequence). The length of the CDR3 is 14 residues. Trimming took 4 bases from V and 3 from J, leaving 13 bases between them. CDR3 DNA: TGTGCCAGCAGCTCGACAGCCAAATTCTACGAGCAGTACTTC. Its protein product is CASSSTAKFYEQYF.

This clonotype has at least ten counts. The chain links TRBV7-9 to TRBJ1-2; 9 bases line up with TRBD1. CDR3 length: 14 amino acids. In germline, CDR1 is SEHNR, CDR2 FQNEAQ (reference sequence). Germline trimming cut 3 bases from V and 3 bases from J; bases unmatched to any gene: 2. The CDR3 sequence is CASSFGQGHYGYTF. The DNA of the CDR3 is TGTGCCAGCAGCTTCGGACAGGGGCACTATGGCTACACCTTC.

The count of this clonotype is one. The gene calls are TRBV28 and TRBJ1-2; TRBD1 agrees at 10 bases. V was pared by 7 bases and J by 7 bases, with 12 bases of the junction left unmatched. Germline V gene data show CDR1 as MDHEN and CDR2 as SYDVKM. CDR3 size: 15 residues. CDR3 nucleotides: TGTGCCAGCAACCCTTCCAGGGGACAGGGGCTTGGCTACACCTTC. Protein: CASNPSRGQGLGYTF.

The rearrangement links TRBV7-6 to TRBJ1-3; unclear D gene. The CDR3 length is 15 residues. With 0 bases removed from V and 4 bases from J, the gap between germline ends came to 10 bases. Germline-derived CDR1 and CDR2 are SGHVS and FNYEAQ. CDR3 loop: CASSLASGTGNTIYF. The CDR3 DNA reads as TGTGCCAGCAGCTTAGCGTCAGGCACCGGAAACACCATATATTTT.

This chain links TRBV6-8 with TRBJ2-6; D may match TRBD1 or TRBD2 (5 bases each). The CDR3 is 17 residues long. V lost 6 bases to trimming and J lost 0 bases, with 15 bases between them. Germline CDR1 is MNHGY and CDR2 is SAAAGT. CDR3 amino acids: CASRFGQGSSGANVLTF. The CDR3 DNA is TGTGCCAGCAGGTTCGGACAAGGGAGCTCTGGGGCCAACGTCCTGACTTTC.

V usage is TRBV6-2 or TRBV6-3 and J usage is TRBJ2-7; tentatively, D is TRBD1 (5 bases). Germline-derived CDR1 and CDR2 are MNHEY and SVGEGT. This CDR3 region has 15 residues. V was cut by 2 bases and J by 2 bases, with 13 bases left in between. The chain's CDR3 is CASSYSRGPPYEQYF. CDR3 DNA sequence: TGTGCCAGCAGTTACAGTAGGGGTCCGCCCTACGAGCAGTACTTC.

This clonotype showed up just a few times. The V gene is TRBV6-6, the J gene TRBJ1-6; 12 bases are a match to TRBD1. The trim removed 2 bases at V and 10 bases at J, leaving 3 bases unmatched. The CDR3 length is 15 residues. The germline V gene encodes CDR1 MNHNY and CDR2 SVGAGI (reference sequence). The CDR3 reads CASSYGGQGASPLHF. The CDR3 coding sequence is TGTGCCAGCAGTTACGGGGGACAGGGGGCCTCACCCCTCCACTTT.

In DNA form, the CDR3 reads TGTGCCAGCTCACTCACGACAGGGGGGGACACTGAAGCTTTCTTT. This codes for CASSLTTGGDTEAFF. The chain joins TRBV18 to TRBJ1-1; the match to TRBD1 covers 9 bases. The ends lost 4 bases at V and 3 bases at J; junction bases unmatched: 6. CDR3 length equals 15 residues. The germline CDR1 and CDR2 sequences are KGHSH and LQKENI. Full variable domain (missing parts from reference TRBV18 and TRBJ1-1): NAGVMQNPRHLVRRRGQEARLRCSPMKGHSHVYWYRQLPEEGLKFMVYLQKENIIDESGMPKERFSAEFPKEGPSILRIQQVVRGDSAAYFCASSLTTGGDTEAFFGQGTRLTVV.

This clonotype occurred a few times. One end of the junction varies from germline; a read error may be responsible. This rearrangement joins TRBV7-2 to TRBJ2-3; D is undetermined. The germline CDR1 and CDR2 sequences are SGHTA and FQGNSA. The CDR3 extends over 14 amino acids. CDR3: CASRLGLGTDTQYF. For the CDR3, the DNA is TGTGCCAGCCGCTTAGGTTTAGGCACAGATACGCAGTATTTT.

This clonotype showed up just a few times. The CDR3 protein is CASTAHGYTF. The CDR3 DNA is TGTGCCAGCACCGCACATGGCTACACCTTC. The J gene is TRBJ1-2, the V gene TRBV28; D unclear. The CDR3 totals 10 residues. CDR1 is MDHEN and CDR2 is SYDVKM in the germline V gene. V shed 7 bases and J shed 6 bases, with 6 bases lying between them.

J is TRBJ1-1 and V is TRBV14; no definite D call. Trimming shortened V by 4 bases and J by 0 bases, and 15 bases separated the two germline ends. This CDR3 comprises 16 residues. CDR1 is SGHDN and CDR2 is FVKESK in the germline V gene. The CDR3, as DNA: TGTGCCAGCAGCCCAAAGGGCAGAATCATGAACACTGAAGCTTTCTTT. It encodes CASSPKGRIMNTEAFF.